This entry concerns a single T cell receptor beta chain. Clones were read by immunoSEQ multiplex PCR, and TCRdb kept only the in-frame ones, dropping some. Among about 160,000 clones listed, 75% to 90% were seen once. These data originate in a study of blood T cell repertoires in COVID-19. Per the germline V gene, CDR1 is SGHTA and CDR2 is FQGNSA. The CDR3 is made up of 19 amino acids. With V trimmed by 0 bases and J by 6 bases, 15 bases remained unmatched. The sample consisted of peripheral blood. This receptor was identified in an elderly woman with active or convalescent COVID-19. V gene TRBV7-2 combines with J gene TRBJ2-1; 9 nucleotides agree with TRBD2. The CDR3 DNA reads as TGTGCCAGCAGCTTAGCCGTAGCGGGGGCCACCCGTTCGTTCAATGAGCAGTTCTTC. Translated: CASSLAVAGATRSFNEQFF. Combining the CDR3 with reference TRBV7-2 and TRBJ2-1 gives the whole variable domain GAGVSQSPSNKVTEKGKDVELRCDPISGHTALYWYRQSLGQGLEFLIYFQGNSAPDKSGLPSDRFSAERTGGSVSTLTIQRTQQEDSAVYLCASSLAVAGATRSFNEQFFGPGTRLTVL.